The clone carrying this T cell receptor (beta chain) has a single count. The data belong to a study of control samples from healthy donors and cancer patients. Libraries were prepared by immunoSEQ multiplex PCR; TCRdb keeps only in-frame clonotypes and omits some of them. The sample records around 95,000 clones, roughly 84% being singletons. Trimming took 0 bases from V and 3 from J, leaving 7 bases between them. The germline CDR1 and CDR2 sequences are SGHNT and YYREEE (reference sequence). The CDR3 covers 13 residues. The sample was blood. This clonotype was sampled from a woman in her fifties or sixties in good health. This chain joins TRBV5-4 and TRBJ2-7; D ambiguous. CDR3 amino acids: CASSLAGLYEQYV. CDR3 sequence (DNA): TGTGCCAGCAGCTTGGCCGGCCTCTACGAGCAGTACGTC.